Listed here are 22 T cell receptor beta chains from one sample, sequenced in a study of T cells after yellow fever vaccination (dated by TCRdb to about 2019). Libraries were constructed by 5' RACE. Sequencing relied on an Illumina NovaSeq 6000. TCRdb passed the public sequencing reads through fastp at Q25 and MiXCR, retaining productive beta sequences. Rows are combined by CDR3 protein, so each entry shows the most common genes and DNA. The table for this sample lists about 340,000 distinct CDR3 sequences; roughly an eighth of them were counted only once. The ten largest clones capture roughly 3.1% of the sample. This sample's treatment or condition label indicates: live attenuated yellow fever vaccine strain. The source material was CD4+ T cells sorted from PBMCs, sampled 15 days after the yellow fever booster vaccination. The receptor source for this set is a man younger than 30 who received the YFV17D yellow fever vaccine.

In DNA, the CDR3 is TGTGCCAGCAGCGTAACAGGGATGGCAGATACGCAGTATTTT. It encodes CASSVTGMADTQYF. The genes are TRBV9 and TRBJ2-3; TRBD1 is a possible D gene (6 bases). This CDR3 spans 14 amino acids. Germline assignment: CDR1 SGDLS and CDR2 YYNGEE. The V gene lost 1 base and the J gene lost 4 bases, with 10 bases spanning the gap.

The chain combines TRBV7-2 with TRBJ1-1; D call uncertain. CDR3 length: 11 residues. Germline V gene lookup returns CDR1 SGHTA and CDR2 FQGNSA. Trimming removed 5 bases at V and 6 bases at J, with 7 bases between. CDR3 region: CASSTLAEAFF. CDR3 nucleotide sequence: TGTGCCAGCAGCACCCTGGCTGAAGCTTTCTTT.

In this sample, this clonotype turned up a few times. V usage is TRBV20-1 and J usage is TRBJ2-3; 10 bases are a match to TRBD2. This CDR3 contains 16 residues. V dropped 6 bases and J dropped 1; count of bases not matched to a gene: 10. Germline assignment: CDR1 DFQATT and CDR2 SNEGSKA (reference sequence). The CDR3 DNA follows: TGCAGTGCACGGACTAGCGGTTACAAGGGCACAGATACGCAGTATTTT. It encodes CSARTSGYKGTDTQYF.

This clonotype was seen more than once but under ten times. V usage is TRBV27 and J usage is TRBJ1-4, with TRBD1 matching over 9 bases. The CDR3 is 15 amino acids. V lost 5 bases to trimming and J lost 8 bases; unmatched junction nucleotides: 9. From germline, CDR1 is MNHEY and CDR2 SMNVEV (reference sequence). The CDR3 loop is CASSPWTGAWEKLFF. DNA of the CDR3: TGTGCCAGCAGTCCATGGACAGGGGCGTGGGAAAAACTGTTTTTT. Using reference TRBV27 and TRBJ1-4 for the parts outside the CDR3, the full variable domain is EAQVTQNPRYLITVTGKKLTVTCSQNMNHEYMSWYRQDPGLGLRQIYYSMNVEVTDKGDVPEGYKVSRKEKRNFPLILESPSPNQTSLYFCASSPWTGAWEKLFFGSGTQLSVL.

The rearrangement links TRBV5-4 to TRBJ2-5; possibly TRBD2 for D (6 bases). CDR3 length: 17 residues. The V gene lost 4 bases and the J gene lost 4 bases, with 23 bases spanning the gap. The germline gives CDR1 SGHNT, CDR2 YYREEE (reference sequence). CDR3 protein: CASSRGKGGANPETQYF. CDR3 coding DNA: TGTGCCAGCAGCCGGGGGAAGGGCGGGGCTAACCCAGAGACCCAGTACTTC.

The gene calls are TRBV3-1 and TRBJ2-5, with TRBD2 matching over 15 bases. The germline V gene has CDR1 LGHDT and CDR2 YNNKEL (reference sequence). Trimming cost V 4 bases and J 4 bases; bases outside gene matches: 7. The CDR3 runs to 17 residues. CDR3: CASSLGTSGGILETQYF. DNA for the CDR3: TGTGCCAGCAGCCTTGGGACTAGCGGGGGGATTTTAGAGACCCAGTACTTC.

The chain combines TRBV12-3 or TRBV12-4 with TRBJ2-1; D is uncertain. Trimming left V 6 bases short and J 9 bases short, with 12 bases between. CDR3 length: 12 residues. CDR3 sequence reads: CASSQDVSEQFF. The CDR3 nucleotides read TGTGCCAGCAGCCAGGATGTGAGTGAGCAGTTCTTC.

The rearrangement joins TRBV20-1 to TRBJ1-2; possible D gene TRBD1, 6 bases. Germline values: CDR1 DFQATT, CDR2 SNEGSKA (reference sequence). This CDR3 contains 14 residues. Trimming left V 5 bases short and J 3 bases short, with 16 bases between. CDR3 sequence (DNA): TGCAGTGCTCCCGCAGGGGAAGGCGACTATGGCTACACCTTC. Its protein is CSAPAGEGDYGYTF.

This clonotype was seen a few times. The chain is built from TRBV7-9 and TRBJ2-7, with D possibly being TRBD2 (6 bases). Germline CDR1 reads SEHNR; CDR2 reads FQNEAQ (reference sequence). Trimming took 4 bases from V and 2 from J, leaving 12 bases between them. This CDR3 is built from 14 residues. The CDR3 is CASSSDGGTYEQYF. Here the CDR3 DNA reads TGTGCCAGCAGCTCGGACGGGGGAACCTACGAGCAGTACTTC.

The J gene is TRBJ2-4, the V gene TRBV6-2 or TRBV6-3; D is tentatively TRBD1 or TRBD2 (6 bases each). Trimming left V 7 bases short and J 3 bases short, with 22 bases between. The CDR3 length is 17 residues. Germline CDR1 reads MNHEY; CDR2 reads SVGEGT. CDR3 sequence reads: CASNGKAGGAGKNIQYF. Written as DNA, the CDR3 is TGTGCCAGCAATGGCAAGGCCGGGGGCGCAGGCAAAAACATTCAGTACTTC.

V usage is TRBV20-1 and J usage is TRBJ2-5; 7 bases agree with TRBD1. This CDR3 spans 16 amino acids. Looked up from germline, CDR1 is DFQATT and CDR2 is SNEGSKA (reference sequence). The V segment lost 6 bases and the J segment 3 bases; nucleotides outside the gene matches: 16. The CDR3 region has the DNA TGCAGTGCCATATCACCCCCGGGACAGCCGAAAGAGACCCAGTACTTC. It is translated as CSAISPPGQPKETQYF.

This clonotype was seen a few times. The CDR3 DNA sequence: TGTGCCAGCAGTCACCGGGGAGCTTTCGAGACCCAGTACTTC. This codes for CASSHRGAFETQYF. This chain joins TRBV12-3 or TRBV12-4 and TRBJ2-5, with D maybe TRBD2 (5 bases). Trimming removed 5 bases at V and 5 bases at J, with 15 bases between. This CDR3 comprises 14 residues.

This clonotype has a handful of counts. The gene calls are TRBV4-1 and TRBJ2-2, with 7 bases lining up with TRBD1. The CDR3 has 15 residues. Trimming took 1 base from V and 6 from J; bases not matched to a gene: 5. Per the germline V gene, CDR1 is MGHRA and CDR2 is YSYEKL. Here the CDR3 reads CASSQGIQGSGELFF. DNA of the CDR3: TGCGCCAGCAGCCAAGGGATACAGGGGTCCGGGGAGCTGTTTTTT.

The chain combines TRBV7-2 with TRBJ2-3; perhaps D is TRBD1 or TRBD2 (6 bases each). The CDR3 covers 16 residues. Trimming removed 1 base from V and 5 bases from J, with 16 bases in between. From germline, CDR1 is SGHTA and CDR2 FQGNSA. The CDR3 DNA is TGTGCCAGCAGCTTAGTTCTAGGGGGGCCGGGAGATACGCAGTATTTT. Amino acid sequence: CASSLVLGGPGDTQYF. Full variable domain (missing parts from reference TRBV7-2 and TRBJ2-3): GAGVSQSPSNKVTEKGKDVELRCDPISGHTALYWYRQSLGQGLEFLIYFQGNSAPDKSGLPSDRFSAERTGGSVSTLTIQRTQQEDSAVYLCASSLVLGGPGDTQYFGPGTRLTVL.

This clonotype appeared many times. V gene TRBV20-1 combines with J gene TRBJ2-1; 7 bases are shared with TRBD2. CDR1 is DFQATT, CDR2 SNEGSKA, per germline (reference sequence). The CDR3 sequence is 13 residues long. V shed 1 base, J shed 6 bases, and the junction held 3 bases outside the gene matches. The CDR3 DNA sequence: TGCAGTGCTAGAGGGGAGGGGATCAATGAGCAGTTCTTC. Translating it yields CSARGEGINEQFF.

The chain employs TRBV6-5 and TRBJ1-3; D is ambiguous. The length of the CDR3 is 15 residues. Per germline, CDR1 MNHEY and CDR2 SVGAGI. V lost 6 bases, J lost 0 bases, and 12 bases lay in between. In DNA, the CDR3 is TGTGCCAGCAGCCCCCTCGGATACTCTGGAAACACCATATATTTT. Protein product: CASSPLGYSGNTIYF.

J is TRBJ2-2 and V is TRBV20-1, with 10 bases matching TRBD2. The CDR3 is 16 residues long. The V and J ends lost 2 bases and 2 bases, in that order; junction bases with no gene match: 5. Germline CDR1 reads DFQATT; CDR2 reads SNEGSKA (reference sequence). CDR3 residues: CSARPKRGGNTGELFF. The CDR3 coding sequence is TGCAGTGCTAGACCAAAGCGGGGGGGAAACACCGGGGAGCTGTTTTTT.

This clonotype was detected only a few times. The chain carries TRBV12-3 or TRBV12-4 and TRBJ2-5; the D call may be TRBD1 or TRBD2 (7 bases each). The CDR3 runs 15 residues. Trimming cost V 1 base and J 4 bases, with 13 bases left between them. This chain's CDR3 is CASSLGQGGRETQYF. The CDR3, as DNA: TGTGCCAGCAGTTTAGGCCAGGGGGGGCGAGAGACCCAGTACTTC.

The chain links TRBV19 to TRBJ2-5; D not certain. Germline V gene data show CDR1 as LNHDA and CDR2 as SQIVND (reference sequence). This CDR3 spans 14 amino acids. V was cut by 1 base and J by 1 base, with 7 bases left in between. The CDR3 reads CASSIAGVQETQYF. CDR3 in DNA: TGTGCCAGTAGTATAGCTGGGGTCCAAGAGACCCAGTACTTC.

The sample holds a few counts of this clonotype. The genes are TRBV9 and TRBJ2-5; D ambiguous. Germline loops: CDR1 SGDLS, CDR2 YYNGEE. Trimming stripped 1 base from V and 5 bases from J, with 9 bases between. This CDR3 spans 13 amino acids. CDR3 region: CASSVSLGETQYF. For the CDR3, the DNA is TGTGCCAGCAGCGTATCGCTGGGGGAGACCCAGTACTTC.

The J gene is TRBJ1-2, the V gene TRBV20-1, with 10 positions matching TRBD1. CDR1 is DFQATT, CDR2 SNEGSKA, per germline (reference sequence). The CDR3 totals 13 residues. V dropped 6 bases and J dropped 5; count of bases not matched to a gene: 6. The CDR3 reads CSAIDRGRYGYTF. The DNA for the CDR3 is TGCAGTGCCATCGACAGGGGGCGGTATGGCTACACCTTC.

The DNA for the CDR3 is TGTGCCAGCAGTCCCCCGGAGCTACTAACTAGCACAGATACGCAGTATTTT. Amino acid sequence: CASSPPELLTSTDTQYF. This sequence joins TRBV7-8 and TRBJ2-3; no firm D call. Trimming removed 6 bases from V and 0 bases from J, with 19 bases in between. The CDR3 runs to 17 residues. Germline V gene data show CDR1 as SGHVS and CDR2 as FQNEAQ.